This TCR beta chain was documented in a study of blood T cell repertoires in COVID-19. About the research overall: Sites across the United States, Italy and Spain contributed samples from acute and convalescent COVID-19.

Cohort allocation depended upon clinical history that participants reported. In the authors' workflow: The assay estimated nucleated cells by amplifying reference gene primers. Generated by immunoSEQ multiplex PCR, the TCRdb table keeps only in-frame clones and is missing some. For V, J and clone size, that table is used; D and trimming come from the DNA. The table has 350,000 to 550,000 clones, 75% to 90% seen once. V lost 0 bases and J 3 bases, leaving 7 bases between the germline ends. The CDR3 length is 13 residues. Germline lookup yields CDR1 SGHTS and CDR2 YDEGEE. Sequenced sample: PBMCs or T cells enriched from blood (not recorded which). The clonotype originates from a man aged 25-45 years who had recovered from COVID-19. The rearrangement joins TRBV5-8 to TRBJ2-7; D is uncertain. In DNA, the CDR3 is TGTGCCAGCAGCTTGGTGCAGATCTACGAGCAGTACTTC. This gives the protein CASSLVQIYEQYF.